This record concerns one T cell receptor beta chain sequence. The specificity of this receptor is unknown. No much larger clone exists at a distance of one base, and base qualities are not known. The source of the sample is a study of blood T cell repertoires in COVID-19 (dated by TCRdb to about 2020). The study in broad terms: The collaborator samples originated in the United States, Italy and Spain and spanned the acute and convalescent phases of COVID-19. The material from the prospective study consisted of cDNA or gDNA derived from T cells, B-cell-depleted T cells, or PBMCs. The dataset comprised deeply sampled blood TCRbeta repertoires from subjects exposed to, actively infected with, or recovered from COVID-19. The repertoires were released in a freely available public database meant as a resource for research on the immune response to SARS-CoV-2. The samples were drawn from the first 160 participants of the ongoing ImmuneRACE study and from 1,254 subjects provided by 6 global collaborators. Nearly every sample came with metadata listing a de-identified subject ID, COVID-19 status, age in years and sex. Where available, HLA class I and class II types were obtained from metadata supplied by the sample provider rather than from assay-based typing. General study outcomes and caveats: How much clinical and demographic metadata was included differed by source and by participant, and the metadata was provided uncurated.

Trimming costs V 2 bases and J 9 bases, and their ends lie 11 bases apart. Per the germline V gene (reference sequence), LNHDA is the CDR1 and SQIVND is the CDR2. The CDR3 has 13 amino acids, counting the end cysteine and phenylalanine. Of all the DNA, just the CDR3 is kept, 39 bases in frame from base 1. TCRbeta CDR3 regions were amplified from genomic DNA by means of the immunoSEQ Assay, a bias-controlled multiplex PCR. Per the source publication's procedure: Within the assay, amplification of reference gene primers was used to estimate how many nucleated cells each sample contained. To quantify the absolute abundance of each unique TCRbeta CDR3 rearrangement, sequence reads were collapsed and filtered. Productive Simpson clonality was computed per sample as the square root of Simpson's diversity index over productive rearrangements. As stored in TCRdb, this immuneACCESS dataset retains in-frame rearrangements with V and J assigned. A fraction of the clones does not appear; measured against another copy, unresolved V genes explain less than half of the discrepancy, and the remainder lacks a known reason. The V and J calls and clone size come from that table; D and trimming were worked out from the DNA. This sample gives around 300,000 clones in total; 90% of them show up just once. 1% to 1.3% of the sample is in the top ten clones.

Enrolling through a virtual design, the prospective study's participants ranged in age from roughly 18 to 100 years and lived across about two dozen United States geographic areas. To assign participants to cohorts, the prospective study relied on clinical history that participants themselves reported in a screening survey and a study questionnaire. ImmuneRACE Cohort 3 recovered participants were defined by two consecutive negative NP/OP PCR tests, healthcare professional clearance, or symptom resolution. In the prospective study, whole blood, serum and a nasopharyngeal or oropharyngeal swab were collected from each participant by mobile phlebotomists. Prospective study participants could optionally give additional blood draws and questionnaires over a roughly two-month period. Before DNA extraction, prospective study blood samples were shipped either frozen or at room temperature.

The V and J segments used are TRBV19 and TRBJ2-4; the best D guess is TRBD1, with 5 bases matching. The clonotype was recovered from a woman in her thirties who had recovered from COVID-19. Material: PBMCs or T cells enriched from blood (not recorded which). The DNA sequence is given as TGTGCCAGTAGTATACTGGGGCATGGCATTCAGTACTTC. Translated, it gives CASSILGHGIQYF.